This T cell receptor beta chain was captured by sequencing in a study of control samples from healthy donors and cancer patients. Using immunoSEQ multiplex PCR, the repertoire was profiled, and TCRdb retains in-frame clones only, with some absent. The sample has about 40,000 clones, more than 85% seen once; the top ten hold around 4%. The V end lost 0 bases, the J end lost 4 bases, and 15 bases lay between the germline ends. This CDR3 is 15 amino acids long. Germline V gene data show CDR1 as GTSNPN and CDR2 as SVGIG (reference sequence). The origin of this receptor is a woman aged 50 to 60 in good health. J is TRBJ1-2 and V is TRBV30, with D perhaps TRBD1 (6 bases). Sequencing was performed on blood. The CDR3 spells CAWSVHLRGAYGYTF. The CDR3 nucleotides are TGTGCCTGGAGTGTACATCTCAGGGGTGCCTATGGCTACACCTTC.